This T cell receptor beta chain is drawn from a study of graft-versus-host responses after intestinal transplantation. Findings and caveats of the study: HvG clone declines early post-transplant were associated with peak circulating GvH levels.

Germline CDR1 MGHRA, CDR2 YSYEKL. V lost 1 base to trimming and J lost 5 bases; unmatched junction nucleotides: 11. The CDR3 has 17 amino acids. Concerning this clone: What it binds is unknown.

Libraries were prepared by immunoSEQ multiplex PCR; TCRdb keeps only in-frame clonotypes and omits some of them. The sample has tens of thousands of clones, roughly 91% seen once; the top ten hold approximately 0.54%. This receptor was identified in a human donor who received an intestinal transplant. The rearrangement uses TRBV4-1 and TRBJ2-1; 7 nucleotides line up with TRBD2. The sequenced sample was unstimulated CD8+ T cells sorted from spleen or lymph node cells, obtained before intestinal transplant. The CDR3: CASSQVWGGTTHNEQFF. The CDR3 nucleotides are TGCGCCAGCAGCCAAGTTTGGGGGGGAACGACGCACAATGAGCAGTTCTTC.